The 11 T cell receptor beta chains listed next were all sequenced from one sample in a study of OX40 agonist ivuxolimab in advanced cancers. Profiling relied on immunoSEQ multiplex PCR, and the TCRdb table lists in-frame clones only, not all of them. The table records about 68,000 clones, 85% of them present only once. This material consisted of CD4+ or CD8+ T cells sorted from blood, taken in a trial of the OX40 agonist ivuxolimab. These receptor sequences come from an adult with an advanced solid tumor such as melanoma, head and neck, liver or kidney cancer.

The CDR3 sequence is CASNEDRGYNSPLHF. CDR3 nucleotides: TGTGCCAGCAATGAGGACAGGGGCTATAATTCACCCCTCCACTTT. The chain joins TRBV2 to TRBJ1-6; 9 bases are a match to TRBD1. Germline trimming cut 7 bases from V and 3 bases from J; bases unmatched to any gene: 4. Germline values: CDR1 SNHLY, CDR2 FYNNEI. The CDR3 length is 15 residues.

The V call is TRBV5-5, the J call TRBJ2-7; maybe TRBD2 (5 bases). The CDR3 contains 14 residues. The V gene lost 2 bases and the J gene lost 3 bases, with 12 bases spanning the gap. The germline gives CDR1 SGHKS, CDR2 YYEKEE (reference sequence). This CDR3 reads CASSLSSGVYEQYF. The DNA of the CDR3 is TGTGCCAGCAGCTTAAGTTCCGGGGTCTACGAGCAGTACTTC.

This chain links TRBV5-8 with TRBJ1-6; D is unresolved. There are 17 residues in the CDR3. V dropped 5 bases and J dropped 0 bases, with 15 bases sitting between them. Germline loops: CDR1 SGHTS, CDR2 YDEGEE. For the CDR3, the DNA is TGTGCCAGCAGAATGGTAATCGGGAGCTCCTATAATTCACCCCTCCACTTT. Amino acid sequence: CASRMVIGSSYNSPLHF.

The chain links TRBV11-2 to TRBJ2-7; 9 nucleotides agree with TRBD1. This CDR3 region has 15 residues. J gave up 2 bases and V 5 bases, and 7 bases lay outside the gene matches. Germline CDR1 is SGHAT and CDR2 is FQNNGV. As DNA, the CDR3 is TGTGCCAGCAGCATCACCGGGACAGGGACCTACGAGCAGTACTTC. Protein product: CASSITGTGTYEQYF.

The chain combines TRBV7-2 with TRBJ2-3; TRBD1 aligns across 9 bases. Germline CDR1 and CDR2: SGHTA and FQGNSA. This CDR3 has 17 residues. V gave up 5 bases and J gave up 5 bases; unmatched junction bases: 14. DNA for the CDR3: TGTGCCAGCAGCCTACAGGCCGGGACAGGGTATCAAGATACGCAGTATTTT. This encodes CASSLQAGTGYQDTQYF.

This clone was seen once. This chain joins TRBV7-9 and TRBJ1-4; 9 bases are shared with TRBD1. V shed 5 bases, J shed 8 bases, and the junction held 9 bases outside the gene matches. This CDR3 region has 15 residues. Germline V gene lookup returns CDR1 SEHNR and CDR2 FQNEAQ (reference sequence). CDR3: CASSPTQGAGEKLFF. For the CDR3, the DNA is TGTGCCAGCAGCCCCACACAGGGGGCAGGAGAAAAACTGTTTTTT. Together with reference TRBV7-9 and TRBJ1-4, the CDR3 gives the full variable domain: DTGVSQNPRHKITKRGQNVTFRCDPISEHNRLYWYRQTLGQGPEFLTYFQNEAQLEKSRLLSDRFSAERPKGSFSTLEIQRTEQGDSAMYLCASSPTQGAGEKLFFGSGTQLSVL.

The J gene is TRBJ2-7, the V gene TRBV19; weak D call: TRBD1 (6 bases). The ends were cut back, 3 bases at V and 3 bases at J, with 18 bases in the middle. This CDR3 contains 16 residues. Germline CDR1 and CDR2: LNHDA and SQIVND (reference sequence). CDR3 sequence (DNA): TGTGCCAGTAGTATGGTTGGGGGCGCTCGAGTCTACGAGCAGTACTTC. This encodes CASSMVGGARVYEQYF.

CDR3 nucleotide sequence: TGTGCCAGCAGTGAACTGGGGGGACAGCCCCAGCATTTT. Protein product: CASSELGGQPQHF. The gene calls are TRBV6-5 and TRBJ1-5; D might be TRBD1 (5 bases). V was shortened by 5 bases and J by 7 bases, with 12 bases between the two germline ends. Germline V CDR1 and CDR2: MNHEY, SVGAGI. The CDR3 totals 13 residues.

This sequence joins TRBV19 and TRBJ1-3; D gene ambiguous. Germline loops: CDR1 LNHDA, CDR2 SQIVND (reference sequence). This CDR3 spans 16 amino acids. The V gene lost 3 bases and the J gene lost 0 bases, with 12 bases spanning the gap. The CDR3 protein is CASSISPPRSGNTIYF. The CDR3 DNA reads as TGTGCCAGTAGTATCAGTCCACCTCGCTCTGGAAACACCATATATTTT.

This clone was seen once. CDR3 DNA sequence: TGCGCCAGCAGCGCTCCAGGTCTTGGAAACACCATATATTTT. It specifies CASSAPGLGNTIYF. The chain carries TRBV5-1 and TRBJ1-3; D gene uncertain. The germline V and J ends were trimmed by 4 bases and 3 bases, with 11 bases remaining between them. Germline V CDR1 and CDR2: SGHRS, YFSETQ. This CDR3 is built from 14 residues. The full variable domain, its missing parts supplied by reference TRBV5-1 and TRBJ1-3, is KAGVTQTPRYLIKTRGQQVTLSCSPISGHRSVSWYQQTPGQGLQFLFEYFSETQRNKGNFPGRFSGRQFSNSRSEMNVSTLELGDSALYLCASSAPGLGNTIYFGEGSWLTVV.

The V call is TRBV18, the J call TRBJ2-7; D may be TRBD2 (6 bases). The CDR3 covers 14 residues. CDR1 and CDR2 (germline): KGHSH, LQKENI. The V and J ends lost 2 bases and 1 base respectively, with 9 bases between them. The CDR3 region has the DNA TGTGCCAGCTCACCATCGGGGGTGTCCTACGAGCAGTACTTC. Translation gives CASSPSGVSYEQYF.